This TCR beta chain comes out of a study of graft-versus-host responses after intestinal transplantation. Background on the study: All recipients were given anti-thymocyte globulin induction, and tacrolimus and steroids were then administered for 2 to 4 years. Whole-study findings and limits: Peak circulating GvH clone levels tracked with early post-transplant HvG declines.

The germline V gene has CDR1 MRHNA and CDR2 SNTAGT. J gave up 2 bases and V 0 bases, and 18 bases lay outside the gene matches. The CDR3 length is 20 residues. To release intraepithelial and lamina propria lymphocytes, the graft tissue was processed. Profiling relied on immunoSEQ multiplex PCR, and the TCRdb table lists in-frame clones only, not all of them. In the table there are about 60,000 clones, around 90% of which are singletons. Notes on this clone: Its antigen is not identified.

The sequencing used ileum tissue, collected roughly 390 days after transplant. This sequence was found in a human patient who received an intestinal transplant, so some T cells may come from the graft donor. This chain uses TRBV6-4 with TRBJ1-1; 7 bases align to TRBD1. The CDR3 spells CASSDSPPYRGKEVNTEAFF. DNA of the CDR3: TGTGCCAGCAGTGACTCCCCTCCCTACAGGGGAAAGGAGGTAAACACTGAAGCTTTCTTT.